This paragraph reports one TCR beta chain. Its target is not known. These data are taken from a study of T cell responses to AZD1222 COVID-19 vaccine. Notes on the study in general: Vaccination with two AZD1222 doses was followed by a rise in Spike-specific TCR breadth and depth. Among AZD1222 vaccinees, only five or six were seropositive at baseline. Nearly half of spike-specific TCRs reportedly target unmutated variant regions. Among the donors, most were white British and more were female, and clonal diversity was possibly underestimated.

Clones were sequenced by immunoSEQ multiplex PCR, and TCRdb holds only the in-frame ones, with some missing. The repertoire holds about 70,000 clones, nearly 90% seen once, with more than 4.5% in the top ten. The CDR3 contains 13 residues. Germline assignment: CDR1 MNHEY and CDR2 SVGEGT. V was pared by 6 bases and J by 4 bases, with 12 bases between. The source of this sequence is an adult in good health. The source material was peripheral blood, sampled on day 0 of MenACWY control vaccination. The V gene is TRBV6-2 or TRBV6-3, the J gene TRBJ1-1; D is unresolved. The DNA for the CDR3 is TGTGCCAGCAGCCCCACTGGCGGCACTGAAGCTTTCTTT. Translation gives CASSPTGGTEAFF.